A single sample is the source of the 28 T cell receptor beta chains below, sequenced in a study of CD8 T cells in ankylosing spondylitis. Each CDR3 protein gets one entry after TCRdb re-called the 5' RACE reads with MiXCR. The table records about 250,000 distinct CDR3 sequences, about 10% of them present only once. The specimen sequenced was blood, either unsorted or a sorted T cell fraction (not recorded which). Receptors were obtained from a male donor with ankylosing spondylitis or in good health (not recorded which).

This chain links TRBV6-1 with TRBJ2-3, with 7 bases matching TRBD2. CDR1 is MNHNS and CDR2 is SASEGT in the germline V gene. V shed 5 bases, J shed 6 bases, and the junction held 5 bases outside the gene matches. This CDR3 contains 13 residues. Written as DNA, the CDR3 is TGTGCCAGCAGTCCCTACGGGGGGGATACGCAGTATTTT. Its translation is CASSPYGGDTQYF.

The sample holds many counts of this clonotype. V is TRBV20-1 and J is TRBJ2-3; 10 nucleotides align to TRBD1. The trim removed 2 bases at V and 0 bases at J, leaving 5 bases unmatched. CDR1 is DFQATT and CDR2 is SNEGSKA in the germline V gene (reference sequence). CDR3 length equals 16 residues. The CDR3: CSARRDRGSSTDTQYF. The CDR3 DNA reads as TGCAGTGCTAGAAGGGACAGGGGATCTAGCACAGATACGCAGTATTTT.

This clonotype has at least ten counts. DNA for the CDR3: TGTGCCAGCAGCTACGGATCGGCGGAAGCTTTCTTT. Translating gives CASSYGSAEAFF. The chain links TRBV7-9 to TRBJ1-1; D is unresolved. There are 12 residues in the CDR3. Trimming took 4 bases from V and 8 from J, leaving 11 bases between them. Germline-derived CDR1 and CDR2 are SEHNR and FQNEAQ (reference sequence).

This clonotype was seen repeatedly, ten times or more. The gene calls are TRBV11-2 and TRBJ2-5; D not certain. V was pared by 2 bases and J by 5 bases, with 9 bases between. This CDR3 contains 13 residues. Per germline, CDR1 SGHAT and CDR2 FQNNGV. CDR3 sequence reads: CASSLLWDETQYF. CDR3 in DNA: TGTGCCAGCAGCTTATTGTGGGATGAGACCCAGTACTTC. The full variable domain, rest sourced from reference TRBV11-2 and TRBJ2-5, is EAGVAQSPRYKIIEKRQSVAFWCNPISGHATLYWYQQILGQGPKLLIQFQNNGVVDDSQLPKDRFSAERLKGVDSTLKIQPAKLEDSAVYLCASSLLWDETQYFGPGTRLLVL.

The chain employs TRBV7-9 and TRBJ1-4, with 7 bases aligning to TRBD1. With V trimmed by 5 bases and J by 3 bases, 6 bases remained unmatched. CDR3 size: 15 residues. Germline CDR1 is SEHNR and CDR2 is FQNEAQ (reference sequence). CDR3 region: CASSRGGLANEKLFF. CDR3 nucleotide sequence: TGTGCCAGCAGCCGAGGGGGCTTGGCTAATGAAAAACTGTTTTTT.

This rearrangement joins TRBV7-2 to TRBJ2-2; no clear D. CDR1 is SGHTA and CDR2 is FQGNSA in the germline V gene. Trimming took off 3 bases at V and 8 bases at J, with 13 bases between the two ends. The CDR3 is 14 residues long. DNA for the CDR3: TGTGCCAGCAGCTTCGGACCTAGTACGGGGGAGCTGTTTTTT. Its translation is CASSFGPSTGELFF.

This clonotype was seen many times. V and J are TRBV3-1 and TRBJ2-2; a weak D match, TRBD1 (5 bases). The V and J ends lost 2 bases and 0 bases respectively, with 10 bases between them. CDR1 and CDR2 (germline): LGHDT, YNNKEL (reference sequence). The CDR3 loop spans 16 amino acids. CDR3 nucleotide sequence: TGTGCCAGCAGCCAACGTAGGGGTACGAACACCGGGGAGCTGTTTTTT. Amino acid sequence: CASSQRRGTNTGELFF. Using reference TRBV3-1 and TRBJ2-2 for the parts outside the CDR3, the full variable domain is DTAVSQTPKYLVTQMGNDKSIKCEQNLGHDTMYWYKQDSKKFLKIMFSYNNKELIINETVPNRFSPKSPDKAHLNLHINSLELGDSAVYFCASSQRRGTNTGELFFGEGSRLTVL.

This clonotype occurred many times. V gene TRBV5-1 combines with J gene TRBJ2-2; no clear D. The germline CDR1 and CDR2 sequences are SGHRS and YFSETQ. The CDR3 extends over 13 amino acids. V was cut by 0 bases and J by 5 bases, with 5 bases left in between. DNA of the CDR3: TGCGCCAGCAGCTTGGAAGATACCGGGGAGCTGTTTTTT. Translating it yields CASSLEDTGELFF.

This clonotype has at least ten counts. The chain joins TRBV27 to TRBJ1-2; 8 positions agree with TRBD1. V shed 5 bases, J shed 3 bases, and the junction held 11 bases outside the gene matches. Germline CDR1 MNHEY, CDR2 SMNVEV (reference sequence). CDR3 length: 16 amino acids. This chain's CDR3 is CASSPISGTGYYGYTF. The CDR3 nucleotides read TGTGCCAGCAGTCCCATCTCCGGGACAGGCTACTATGGCTACACCTTC.

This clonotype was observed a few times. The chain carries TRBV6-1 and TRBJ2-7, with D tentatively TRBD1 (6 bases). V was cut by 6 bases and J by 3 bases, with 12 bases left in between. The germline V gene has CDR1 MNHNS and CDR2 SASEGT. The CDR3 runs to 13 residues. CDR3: CASRSTGNYEQYF. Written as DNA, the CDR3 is TGTGCCAGCAGATCCACAGGGAACTACGAGCAGTACTTC.

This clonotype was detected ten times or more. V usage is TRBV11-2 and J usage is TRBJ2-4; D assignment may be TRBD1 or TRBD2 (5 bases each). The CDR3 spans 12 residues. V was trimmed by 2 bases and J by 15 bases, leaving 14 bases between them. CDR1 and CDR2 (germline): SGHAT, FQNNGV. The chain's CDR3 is CASSLNRDRGYF. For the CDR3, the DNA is TGTGCCAGCAGCTTAAATCGGGACCGGGGGTACTTC.

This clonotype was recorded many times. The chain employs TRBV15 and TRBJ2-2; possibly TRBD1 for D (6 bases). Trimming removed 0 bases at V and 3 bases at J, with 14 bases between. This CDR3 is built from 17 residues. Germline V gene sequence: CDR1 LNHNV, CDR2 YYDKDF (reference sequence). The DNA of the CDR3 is TGTGCCACCAGCAGAGAATACAGGGTTGTCGACACCGGGGAGCTGTTTTTT. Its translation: CATSREYRVVDTGELFF.

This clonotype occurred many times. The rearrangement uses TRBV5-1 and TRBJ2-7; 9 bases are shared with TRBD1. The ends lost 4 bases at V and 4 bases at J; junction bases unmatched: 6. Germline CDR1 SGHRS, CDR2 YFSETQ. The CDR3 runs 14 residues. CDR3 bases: TGCGCCAGCAGCGCGGGACAGGGTTCGTACGAGCAGTACTTC. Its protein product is CASSAGQGSYEQYF.

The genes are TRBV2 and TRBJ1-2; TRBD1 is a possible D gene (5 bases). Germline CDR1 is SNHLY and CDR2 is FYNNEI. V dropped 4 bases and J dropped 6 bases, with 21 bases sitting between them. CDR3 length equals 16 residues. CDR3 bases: TGTGCCAGCAGTGGGTTAGACAGAACTCCTCCCAATGGCTACACCTTC. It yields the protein CASSGLDRTPPNGYTF. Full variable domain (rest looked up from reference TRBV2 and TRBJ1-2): EPEVTQTPSHQVTQMGQEVILRCVPISNHLYFYWYRQILGQKVEFLVSFYNNEISEKSEIFDDQFSVERPDGSNFTLKIRSTKLEDSAMYFCASSGLDRTPPNGYTFGSGTRLTVV.

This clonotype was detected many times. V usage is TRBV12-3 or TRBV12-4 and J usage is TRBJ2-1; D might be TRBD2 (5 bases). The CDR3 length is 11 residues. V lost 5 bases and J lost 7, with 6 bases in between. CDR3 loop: CASSRTNEQFF. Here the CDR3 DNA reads TGTGCCAGCAGTCGGACTAATGAGCAGTTCTTC.

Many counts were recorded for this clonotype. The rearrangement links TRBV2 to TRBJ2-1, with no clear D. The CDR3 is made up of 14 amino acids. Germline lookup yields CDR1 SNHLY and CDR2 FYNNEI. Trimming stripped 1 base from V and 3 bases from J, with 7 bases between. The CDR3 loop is CASSEGAYYNEQFF. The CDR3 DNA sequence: TGTGCCAGCAGTGAAGGGGCCTACTACAATGAGCAGTTCTTC.

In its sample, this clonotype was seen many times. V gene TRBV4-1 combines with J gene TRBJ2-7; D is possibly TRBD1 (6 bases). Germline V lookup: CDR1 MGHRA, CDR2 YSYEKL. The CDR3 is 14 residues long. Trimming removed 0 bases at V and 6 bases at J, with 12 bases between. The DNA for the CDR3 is TGCGCCAGCAGCCAAGATCCCAGGGGTTCCGAGCAGTACTTC. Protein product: CASSQDPRGSEQYF.

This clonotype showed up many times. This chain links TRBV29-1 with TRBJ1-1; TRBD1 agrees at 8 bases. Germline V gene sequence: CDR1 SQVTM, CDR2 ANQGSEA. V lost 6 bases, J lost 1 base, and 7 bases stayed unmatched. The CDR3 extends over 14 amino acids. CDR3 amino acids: CSVYAGGRNTEAFF. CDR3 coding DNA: TGCAGCGTCTACGCAGGGGGCAGGAACACTGAAGCTTTCTTT.

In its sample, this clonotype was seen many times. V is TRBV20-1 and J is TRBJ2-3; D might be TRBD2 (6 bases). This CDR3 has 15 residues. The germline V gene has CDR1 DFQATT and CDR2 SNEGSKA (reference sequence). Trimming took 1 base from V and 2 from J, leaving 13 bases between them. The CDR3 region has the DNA TGCAGTGCTAGAGTAGGTAGCGGCTCCACAGATACGCAGTATTTT. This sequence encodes CSARVGSGSTDTQYF.

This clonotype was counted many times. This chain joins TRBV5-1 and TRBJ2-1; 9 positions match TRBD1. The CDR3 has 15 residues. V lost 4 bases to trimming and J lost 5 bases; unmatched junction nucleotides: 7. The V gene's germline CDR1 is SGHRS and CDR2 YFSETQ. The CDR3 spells CASSPSGQGDNEQFF. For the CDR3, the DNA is TGCGCCAGCAGCCCTTCGGGACAGGGCGACAATGAGCAGTTCTTC.

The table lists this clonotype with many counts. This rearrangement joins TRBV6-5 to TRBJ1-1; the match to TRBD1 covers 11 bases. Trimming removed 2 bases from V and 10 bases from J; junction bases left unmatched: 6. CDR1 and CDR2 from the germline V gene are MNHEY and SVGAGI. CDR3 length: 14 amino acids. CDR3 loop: CASSYRTGGLGAFF. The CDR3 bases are TGTGCCAGCAGTTACCGGACAGGGGGCTTAGGAGCTTTCTTT.

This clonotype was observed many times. The DNA of the CDR3 is TGCAGCGTCGGGGGGACAGGGGATTTGAACGTCCTGACTTTC. This sequence encodes CSVGGTGDLNVLTF. The rearrangement links TRBV29-1 to TRBJ2-6, with TRBD1 identical over 10 bases. CDR1 and CDR2 (germline): SQVTM, ANQGSEA. Trimming removed 6 bases from V and 10 bases from J; junction bases left unmatched: 9. This CDR3 has 14 residues.

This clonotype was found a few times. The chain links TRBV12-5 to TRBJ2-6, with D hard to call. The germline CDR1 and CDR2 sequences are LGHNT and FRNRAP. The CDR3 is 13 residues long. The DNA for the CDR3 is TGTGCCACCCCGTACTCTGGGGCCAACGTCCTGACTTTC. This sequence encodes CATPYSGANVLTF. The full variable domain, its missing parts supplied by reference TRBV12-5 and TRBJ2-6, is DARVTQTPRHKVTEMGQEVTMRCQPILGHNTVFWYRQTMMQGLELLAYFRNRAPLDDSGMPKDRFSAEMPDATLATLKIQPSEPRDSAVYFCATPYSGANVLTFGAGSRLTVL.

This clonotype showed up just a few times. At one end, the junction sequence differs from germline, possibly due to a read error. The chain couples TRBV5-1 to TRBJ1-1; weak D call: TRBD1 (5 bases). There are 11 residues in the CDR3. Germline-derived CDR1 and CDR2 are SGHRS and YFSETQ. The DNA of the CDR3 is TGCGCCAGCAGCATGGACACCGAAGCTTTCTTT. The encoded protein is CASSMDTEAFF. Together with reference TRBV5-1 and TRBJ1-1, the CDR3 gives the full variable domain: KAGVTQTPRYLIKTRGQQVTLSCSPISGHRSVSWYQQTPGQGLQFLFEYFSETQRNKGNFPGRFSGRQFSNSRSEMNVSTLELGDSALYLCASSMDTEAFFGQGTRLTVV.

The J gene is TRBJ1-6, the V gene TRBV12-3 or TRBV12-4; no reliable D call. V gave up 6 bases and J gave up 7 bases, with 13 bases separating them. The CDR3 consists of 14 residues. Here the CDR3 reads CASSLGLANSPLHF. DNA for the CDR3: TGTGCCAGCAGCCTTGGACTAGCCAATTCACCCCTCCACTTT.

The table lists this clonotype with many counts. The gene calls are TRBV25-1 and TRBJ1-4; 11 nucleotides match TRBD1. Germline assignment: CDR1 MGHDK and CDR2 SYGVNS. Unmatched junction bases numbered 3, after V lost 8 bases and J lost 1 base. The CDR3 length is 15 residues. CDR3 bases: TGTGCCAGCTCGGACAGGGGGCAAACTAATGAAAAACTGTTTTTT. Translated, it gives CASSDRGQTNEKLFF.

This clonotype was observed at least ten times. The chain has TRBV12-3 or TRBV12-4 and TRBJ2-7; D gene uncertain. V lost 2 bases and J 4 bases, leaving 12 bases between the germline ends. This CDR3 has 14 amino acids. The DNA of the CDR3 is TGTGCCAGCAGTTTAAATCGGCCGGATTACGAGCAGTACTTC. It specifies CASSLNRPDYEQYF.

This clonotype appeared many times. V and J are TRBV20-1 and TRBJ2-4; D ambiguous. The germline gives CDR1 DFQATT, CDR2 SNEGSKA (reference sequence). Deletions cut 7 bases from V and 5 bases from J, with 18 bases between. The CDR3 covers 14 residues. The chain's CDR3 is CSVGRVSLENIQYF. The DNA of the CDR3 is TGCAGTGTTGGAAGGGTGTCGCTCGAAAACATTCAGTACTTC.